These 14 T cell receptor beta chains were all obtained from the same sample, sequenced in a study of blood T cell repertoires in COVID-19. Only in-frame clones appear in the TCRdb table, and some are missing; sequencing was by immunoSEQ multiplex PCR. In the table there are 350,000 to 450,000 clones, 80% to 90% of which are singletons. The material sequenced was PBMCs or T cells enriched from blood (not recorded which). The receptors come from a man aged 25 to 45 who had recovered from COVID-19.

The rearrangement uses TRBV21-1 and TRBJ1-2. TRBV21-1 corresponds to a pseudogene. The CDR3 is 17 amino acids. CDR3 sequence (DNA): TGTGCCAGCAGAAAAGCGGATGAAGACCTTGGGGAGAGAGGCTACACCTTC. Its translation: CASRKADEDLGERGYTF.

Here the CDR3 DNA reads TGTGCCAGCAGCTTAGGGGGGACAGTATACGAGCAGTACTTC. Its translation is CASSLGGTVYEQYF. The genes are TRBV11-2 and TRBJ2-7, with 7 bases lining up with TRBD1. Germline loops: CDR1 SGHAT, CDR2 FQNNGV. This CDR3 region has 14 residues. V dropped 1 base and J dropped 4; count of bases not matched to a gene: 4. Together with reference TRBV11-2 and TRBJ2-7, the CDR3 gives the full variable domain: EAGVAQSPRYKIIEKRQSVAFWCNPISGHATLYWYQQILGQGPKLLIQFQNNGVVDDSQLPKDRFSAERLKGVDSTLKIQPAKLEDSAVYLCASSLGGTVYEQYFGPGTRLTVT.

The CDR3 nucleotides are TGTGCCAGCAGTTACCGGGACAACTCCTACGAGCAGTACTTC. Its protein is CASSYRDNSYEQYF. The chain has TRBV27 and TRBJ2-7; D is possibly TRBD1 (6 bases). Trimming removed 4 bases at V and 0 bases at J, with 10 bases between. Germline CDR1 reads MNHEY; CDR2 reads SMNVEV (reference sequence). This CDR3 is built from 14 residues.

This clone came up a few times. The gene calls are TRBV6-6 and TRBJ2-1; TRBD2 matches at 10 bases. The CDR3 sequence is 17 residues long. Per germline, CDR1 MNHNY and CDR2 SVGAGI (reference sequence). J lost 8 bases, V lost 5 bases, and 15 bases had no gene match. CDR3 amino acids: CASSRRTSGSAFYEQFF. In DNA, the CDR3 is TGTGCCAGCAGTCGAAGGACTAGCGGCTCCGCTTTCTATGAGCAGTTCTTC.

This clone was counted a few times. J is TRBJ2-3 and V is TRBV12-5; D remains ambiguous. The V gene lost 0 bases and the J gene lost 0 bases, with 4 bases spanning the gap. CDR3 length: 14 residues. CDR1 and CDR2 from the germline V gene are LGHNT and FRNRAP. CDR3 sequence (DNA): TGTGCTAGTGGTTTGGTACGGAGCACAGATACGCAGTATTTT. Its protein is CASGLVRSTDTQYF.

This chain uses TRBV4-1 with TRBJ1-2; TRBD1 matches at 8 bases. The CDR3 runs to 14 residues. In germline, CDR1 is MGHRA, CDR2 YSYEKL. The V gene end was trimmed by 5 bases and the J gene end by 3 bases; junction bases not matched to a gene: 5. The CDR3 DNA sequence: TGCGCCAGCAGCTCACACAGGGGGGACTATGGCTACACCTTC. Amino acids: CASSSHRGDYGYTF.

The chain has TRBV4-1 and TRBJ1-1; unclear D gene. CDR3 length equals 16 residues. V lost 3 bases to trimming and J lost 1 base, with 15 bases between them. Germline V gene sequence: CDR1 MGHRA, CDR2 YSYEKL. This chain's CDR3 is CASSHLARLRNTEAFF. The CDR3 DNA sequence: TGCGCCAGCAGCCACCTAGCACGGCTTCGGAACACTGAAGCTTTCTTT.

The chain is built from TRBV5-1 and TRBJ2-7; 10 nucleotides align to TRBD2. V lost 4 bases and J lost 7; bases outside the gene matches: 17. The V gene's germline CDR1 is SGHRS and CDR2 YFSETQ. CDR3 length: 17 amino acids. The CDR3 protein is CASSRYIGSGRAGEQYF. CDR3 nucleotides: TGCGCCAGCAGCCGTTATATAGGAAGCGGGAGGGCCGGGGAGCAGTACTTC.

The V and J genes are TRBV29-1 and TRBJ1-1, with D perhaps TRBD1 (6 bases). Germline V gene data show CDR1 as SQVTM and CDR2 as ANQGSEA. This CDR3 spans 12 amino acids. In DNA form, the CDR3 reads TGCGTCGTCGGGGGGCCTGGGACTGAAGCTTTCTTT. Its protein is CVVGGPGTEAFF. The entire variable domain, with the rest obtained from reference TRBV29-1 and TRBJ1-1, is as follows: SAVISQKPSRDICQRGTSLTIQCQVDSQVTMMFWYRQQPGQSLTLIATANQGSEATYESGFVIDKFPISRPNLTFSTLTVSNMSPEDSSIYLCVVGGPGTEAFFGQGTRLTVV.

The chain recombines TRBV30 with TRBJ1-2; D unresolved. The V gene lost 4 bases and the J gene lost 3 bases, with 12 bases spanning the gap. The CDR3 covers 13 residues. CDR1 GTSNPN and CDR2 SVGIG come from the germline V gene (reference sequence). DNA for the CDR3: TGTGCCTGGACTCTCTATATGGACTATGGCTACACCTTC. This gives the protein CAWTLYMDYGYTF.

The chain employs TRBV7-9 and TRBJ1-5; D is perhaps TRBD1 (5 bases). The CDR3 contains 16 residues. Germline V CDR1 and CDR2: SEHNR, FQNEAQ (reference sequence). Trimming took 5 bases from V and 3 from J, leaving 17 bases between them. The CDR3: CASSPSQGGSNQPQHF. The CDR3 DNA reads TGTGCCAGCAGCCCGTCCCAGGGCGGCTCCAATCAGCCCCAGCATTTT.

There are a few counts of this clone. The chain combines TRBV6-5 with TRBJ1-5; TRBD1 aligns across 8 bases. With V trimmed by 7 bases and J by 6 bases, 8 bases remained unmatched. The CDR3 extends over 14 amino acids. Per the germline V gene, CDR1 is MNHEY and CDR2 is SVGAGI. The CDR3 reads CASNHGTGGQPQHF. CDR3 nucleotide sequence: TGTGCCAGCAACCATGGGACAGGAGGTCAGCCCCAGCATTTT.

This chain joins TRBV28 and TRBJ2-2; D perhaps matches TRBD2 (6 bases). The V end lost 5 bases, the J end lost 4 bases, and 20 bases lay between the germline ends. Germline loops: CDR1 MDHEN, CDR2 SYDVKM. The length of the CDR3 is 17 residues. CDR3 sequence (DNA): TGTGCCAGCAGTCCTACTGTGAGGGCGCGGGGCACCGGGGAGCTGTTTTTT. It encodes CASSPTVRARGTGELFF. Combining the CDR3 with reference TRBV28 and TRBJ2-2 gives the whole variable domain DVKVTQSSRYLVKRTGEKVFLECVQDMDHENMFWYRQDPGLGLRLIYFSYDVKMKEKGDIPEGYSVSREKKERFSLILESASTNQTSMYLCASSPTVRARGTGELFFGEGSRLTVL.

The rearrangement links TRBV5-8 to TRBJ2-2; 16 positions match TRBD2. CDR1 and CDR2 (germline): SGHTS, YDEGEE. This CDR3 has 18 amino acids. After removal of 4 bases from V and 2 bases from J, the junction contained 5 bases not matched to a gene. The DNA for the CDR3 is TGTGCCAGCAGCCTGGGACTAGCGGGAGGGCCCAACACCGGGGAGCTGTTTTTT. Its protein is CASSLGLAGGPNTGELFF.